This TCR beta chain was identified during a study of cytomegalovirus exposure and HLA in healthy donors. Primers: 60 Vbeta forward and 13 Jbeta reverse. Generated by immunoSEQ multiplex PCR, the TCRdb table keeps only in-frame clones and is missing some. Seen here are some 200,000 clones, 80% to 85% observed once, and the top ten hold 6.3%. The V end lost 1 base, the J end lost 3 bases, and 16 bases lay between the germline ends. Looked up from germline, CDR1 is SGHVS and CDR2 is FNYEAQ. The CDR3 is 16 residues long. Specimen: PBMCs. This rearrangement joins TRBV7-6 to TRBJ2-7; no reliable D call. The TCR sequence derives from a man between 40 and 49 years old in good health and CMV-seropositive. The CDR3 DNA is TGTGCCAGCAGCTTAGTTAGCCAGAACCCTTTCTACGAGCAGTACTTC. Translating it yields CASSLVSQNPFYEQYF.